The 20 T cell receptor beta chains in this list originate from one sample, sequenced in a study of blood T cells in healthy people across ages. A sample-barcoded 5' primer and a J-beta primer mix were used in a second PCR of about 7 to 11 cycles. TCRdb re-analysed the 5' RACE reads in MiXCR, keeping a single row per CDR3 protein. The table shows about 1.1 million distinct CDR3 sequences, with roughly two fifths occurring only once. The source material was blood. These receptors all stem from a man aged 18 to 35 in good health.

V usage is TRBV6-6 and J usage is TRBJ1-2; D is uncertain. The germline gives CDR1 MNHNY, CDR2 SVGAGI (reference sequence). The CDR3 sequence is 12 residues long. The V and J ends lost 7 bases and 5 bases respectively, with 11 bases between them. The CDR3: CASKTTEYGYTF. The CDR3 bases are TGTGCCAGCAAAACAACAGAGTATGGCTACACCTTC.

The CDR3 DNA sequence: TGCAGTGGTTCAGGGGGGCGCGGAACTGAAGCTTTCTTT. Translated, it gives CSGSGGRGTEAFF. The chain links TRBV20-1 to TRBJ1-1; 7 positions agree with TRBD1. The trim removed 7 bases at V and 5 bases at J, leaving 10 bases unmatched. The CDR3 has 13 amino acids. CDR1 DFQATT and CDR2 SNEGSKA come from the germline V gene (reference sequence).

This clonotype was seen a handful of times. The J gene is TRBJ2-5, the V gene TRBV6-6; D ambiguous. The J call is in doubt because the DNA end fits TRBJ2-7 better. The CDR3 sequence is 15 residues long. Germline values: CDR1 MNHNY, CDR2 SVGAGI (reference sequence). The CDR3 here is CASSYLRLPDYEQYF. As DNA, the CDR3 is TGTGCCAGCAGTTACTTGCGGCTACCCGACTACGAGCAGTACTTC.

The DNA of the CDR3 is TGTGCCAGCAGCAGGTGGTACACCGGGGAGCTGTTTTTT. As protein: CASSRWYTGELFF. The chain recombines TRBV9 with TRBJ2-2; D is uncertain. V gave up 4 bases and J gave up 3 bases, with 7 bases separating them. CDR1 and CDR2 from the germline V gene are SGDLS and YYNGEE. This CDR3 is built from 13 residues. Based on the CDR3 plus reference TRBV9 and TRBJ2-2, the full variable domain is DSGVTQTPKHLITATGQRVTLRCSPRSGDLSVYWYQQSLDQGLQFLIQYYNGEERAKGNILERFSAQQFPDLHSELNLSSLELGDSALYFCASSRWYTGELFFGEGSRLTVL.

The chain has TRBV7-3 and TRBJ2-5; possible D gene TRBD1, 7 bases. The CDR3 contains 16 residues. Trimming stripped 0 bases from V and 11 bases from J, with 22 bases between. CDR1 is SGHTA, CDR2 FQGTGA, per germline. CDR3 protein: CASSLTPGGIEDEQYF. Here the CDR3 DNA reads TGTGCCAGCAGCTTAACACCAGGGGGGATCGAGGATGAGCAGTACTTC.

The chain combines TRBV11-2 with TRBJ2-3; 7 bases match TRBD2. After removal of 1 base from V and 0 bases from J, the junction contained 4 bases not matched to a gene. The length of the CDR3 is 16 residues. CDR1 is SGHAT, CDR2 FQNNGV, per germline. The CDR3 loop reads CASSLARRGSTDTQYF. In nucleotides, the CDR3 is TGTGCCAGCAGCTTAGCTCGGCGGGGGAGCACAGATACGCAGTATTTT.

The chain combines TRBV25-1 with TRBJ2-1; D is unclear. In germline, CDR1 is MGHDK, CDR2 SYGVNS. The CDR3 consists of 14 residues. Trimming removed 3 bases from V and 4 bases from J, with 10 bases in between. CDR3 sequence: CASSDLGPYNEQFF. The DNA of the CDR3 is TGTGCCAGCAGTGACTTAGGACCGTACAATGAGCAGTTCTTC.

This clonotype was observed at least ten times. This sequence joins TRBV4-3 and TRBJ1-5; TRBD1 matches 8 bases. The CDR3 contains 17 residues. The germline V gene encodes CDR1 LGHNA and CDR2 YSLEER. V shed 0 bases and J 0 bases; nucleotides not matched to a gene: 4. CDR3 in amino acids: CASSQDPQGGSNQPQHF. The CDR3, as DNA: TGCGCCAGCAGCCAAGACCCACAGGGGGGTAGCAATCAGCCCCAGCATTTT.

The sample holds a few counts of this clonotype. V gene TRBV10-3 combines with J gene TRBJ1-4; TRBD1 agrees at 8 bases. J lost 5 bases, V lost 8 bases, and 16 bases had no gene match. Looked up from germline, CDR1 is ENHRY and CDR2 is SYGVKD. This CDR3 is built from 17 residues. CDR3 bases: TGTGCCATCCCCAACCTGGACCTGGACAGGGAAAATGAAAAACTGTTTTTT. As protein: CAIPNLDLDRENEKLFF.

This clonotype has just a few counts. The CDR3 region is CASRPGQGLYEQYF. Written as DNA, the CDR3 is TGCGCCAGCAGACCTGGACAGGGGCTCTACGAGCAGTACTTC. The chain has TRBV5-1 and TRBJ2-7; 9 nucleotides agree with TRBD1. CDR3 length equals 14 residues. CDR1 is SGHRS and CDR2 is YFSETQ in the germline V gene. The junction had 6 bases not matched to a gene; V was cut back by 5 bases and J by 3 bases. The full variable domain, with the rest looked up from reference TRBV5-1 and TRBJ2-7, is KAGVTQTPRYLIKTRGQQVTLSCSPISGHRSVSWYQQTPGQGLQFLFEYFSETQRNKGNFPGRFSGRQFSNSRSEMNVSTLELGDSALYLCASRPGQGLYEQYFGPGTRLTVT.

As regards this clonotype: One junction end disagrees with the germline gene, perhaps due to a read error. This chain uses TRBV20-1 with TRBJ2-3, with D possibly being TRBD1 (6 bases). CDR1 is DFQATT and CDR2 is SNEGSKA in the germline V gene (reference sequence). CDR3 length equals 14 residues. The CDR3 coding sequence is TGCAGTGCCTCCGGGACACGGAACGCAGATACGCGGTATTTT. It yields the protein CSASGTRNADTRYF.

This chain joins TRBV29-1 and TRBJ1-2, with no clear D. CDR1 is SQVTM, CDR2 ANQGSEA, per germline. CDR3 length: 12 amino acids. Between the trimmed V and J ends, which lost 4 bases and 7 bases, there was a span of 13 bases. In DNA form, the CDR3 reads TGCAGCGTTGTTTCGGGGTTTTTTGGCTACACCTTC. Protein: CSVVSGFFGYTF.

V usage is TRBV15 and J usage is TRBJ1-1; D gene uncertain. V was trimmed by 5 bases and J by 9 bases, leaving 16 bases between them. Per the germline V gene, CDR1 is LNHNV and CDR2 is YYDKDF (reference sequence). The CDR3 contains 13 residues. The DNA for the CDR3 is TGTGCCACCAGCCGCGTACCCGAGAGAAAAGCTTTCTTT. As protein: CATSRVPERKAFF.

The J gene is TRBJ1-1, the V gene TRBV20-1, with 8 bases matching TRBD1. Germline CDR1 is DFQATT and CDR2 is SNEGSKA (reference sequence). V lost 7 bases and J lost 5; bases outside the gene matches: 15. The CDR3 extends over 15 amino acids. The CDR3 nucleotides read TGCAGTGTCCCGACAGGGGCAAGAATGGGGACTGAAGCTTTCTTT. Translated, it gives CSVPTGARMGTEAFF.

The chain has TRBV6-6 and TRBJ1-1; 9 bases fit TRBD1. The V segment lost 0 bases and the J segment 4 bases; nucleotides outside the gene matches: 6. This CDR3 has 16 residues. CDR1 and CDR2 (germline): MNHNY, SVGAGI (reference sequence). In DNA, the CDR3 is TGTGCCAGCAGTTACTCGGGACAGGGAAGGATCACTGAAGCTTTCTTT. Protein sequence: CASSYSGQGRITEAFF.

The sample holds a few counts of this clonotype. The V call is TRBV12-3 or TRBV12-4, the J call TRBJ1-5, with 7 bases identical to TRBD1. The CDR3 is 13 amino acids. V was clipped by 5 bases and J by 5 bases; unmatched bases: 3. In nucleotides, the CDR3 is TGTGCCAGCAGTGCACAGGGGTATCAGCCCCAGCATTTT. Residues: CASSAQGYQPQHF.

The J gene is TRBJ2-1, the V gene TRBV5-1; 11 bases agree with TRBD2. The V and J ends lost 6 bases and 10 bases, in that order; junction bases with no gene match: 3. The germline V gene has CDR1 SGHRS and CDR2 YFSETQ. The CDR3 has 12 amino acids. The CDR3 DNA reads as TGCGCCAGCAAACTAGCGGGGGCCGAGCAGTTCTTC. Protein product: CASKLAGAEQFF.

Only a few counts were recorded for this clonotype. The gene calls are TRBV20-1 and TRBJ2-2; D might be TRBD1 (6 bases). V was cut by 3 bases and J by 7 bases, with 15 bases left in between. The germline V gene encodes CDR1 DFQATT and CDR2 SNEGSKA (reference sequence). CDR3 size: 14 residues. CDR3 nucleotide sequence: TGCAGTGCTAGCGCCCGCCAGGGGATCGGGGAGCTGTTTTTT. It encodes CSASARQGIGELFF.

V gene TRBV20-1 combines with J gene TRBJ1-1; perhaps TRBD1 as D (5 bases). V was trimmed by 0 bases and J by 5 bases, leaving 13 bases between them. Germline lookup yields CDR1 DFQATT and CDR2 SNEGSKA (reference sequence). The CDR3 sequence is 14 residues long. This CDR3 reads CSARDRQGRTEAFF. The CDR3 DNA follows: TGCAGTGCTAGAGATCGCCAGGGAAGAACTGAAGCTTTCTTT.

The rearrangement joins TRBV10-3 to TRBJ1-6; D remains ambiguous. Germline lookup yields CDR1 ENHRY and CDR2 SYGVKD. V lost 6 bases to trimming and J lost 5 bases, with 14 bases between them. CDR3 size: 15 residues. The CDR3 DNA sequence: TGTGCCATCAGGCCCACTACGGAGAATAATTCACCCCTCCACTTT. Translated, it gives CAIRPTTENNSPLHF.